This entry is about one TCR beta chain. Its antigen is currently unknown. A much larger clone lies a single base off, so this may be a read error. Template switching supplied a universal primer site; unique molecular identifiers were carried on the cDNA. Each CDR3 protein gets one entry after TCRdb re-called the 5' RACE reads with MiXCR. The repertoire consists of roughly 1,500,000 distinct CDR3 sequences, with roughly 35% occurring once and the leading ten covering about 0.27%. The entry originates in a study of identical twins. Study-wide results and limits: Modelling approaches yielded underestimates of out-of-frame TCR alpha sharing between monozygotic twins.

CDR1 is MNHEY and CDR2 is SMNVEV in the germline V gene (reference sequence). This CDR3 is 14 amino acids long. The chain recombines TRBV27 with TRBJ2-1; D may be TRBD1 (6 bases). The J call may be mistaken, given a closer DNA end match to TRBJ2-7. The material sequenced was cord blood. The sequence came from a newborn girl in good health. CDR3 DNA sequence: TGTGCCAGCAGGGGGGCCTTTAGCGTGGGTGAGCAGTACTTC. It encodes CASRGAFSVGEQYF.